This TCR beta chain was recorded in a study of metastatic and nonmetastatic thyroid tumors. No patient had received any treatment before thyroid surgery. TCRdb re-called clones via MiXCR from the PCR reads. The repertoire holds tens of thousands of clones, about 10% seen once, with more than 25% in the top ten. In its sample, this clone ranks as medium-sized. The V and J ends lost 2 bases and 0 bases, in that order; junction bases with no gene match: 11. Germline-derived CDR1 and CDR2 are LNHDA and SQIVND (reference sequence). The CDR3 runs 18 residues. V is TRBV19 and J is TRBJ2-3; 7 bases match TRBD1. Material: blood. The TCR comes from a female donor with papillary thyroid cancer or a benign thyroid nodule (not recorded which). Some clones in this sample may be carry-over from other donors' samples. The CDR3 coding sequence is TGTGCCAGTAGTATACCCCACGGACAGGTTTATAGCACAGATACGCAGTATTTT. It translates to CASSIPHGQVYSTDTQYF.